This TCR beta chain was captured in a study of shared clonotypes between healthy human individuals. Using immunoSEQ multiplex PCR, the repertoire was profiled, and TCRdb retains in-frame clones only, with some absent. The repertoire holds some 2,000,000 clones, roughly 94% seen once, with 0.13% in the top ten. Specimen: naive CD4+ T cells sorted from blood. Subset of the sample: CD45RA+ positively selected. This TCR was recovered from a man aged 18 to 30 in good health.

CDR3: CASSRTGTAFF. DNA of the CDR3: TGTGCCAGCAGTCGGACAGGCACAGCTTTCTTT. The rearrangement uses TRBV28 and TRBJ1-1, with 7 bases matching TRBD1. The CDR3 extends over 11 amino acids. V trimming: 5 bases; J trimming: 10 bases; junction bases outside the gene matches: 4. CDR1 and CDR2 (germline): MDHEN, SYDVKM.